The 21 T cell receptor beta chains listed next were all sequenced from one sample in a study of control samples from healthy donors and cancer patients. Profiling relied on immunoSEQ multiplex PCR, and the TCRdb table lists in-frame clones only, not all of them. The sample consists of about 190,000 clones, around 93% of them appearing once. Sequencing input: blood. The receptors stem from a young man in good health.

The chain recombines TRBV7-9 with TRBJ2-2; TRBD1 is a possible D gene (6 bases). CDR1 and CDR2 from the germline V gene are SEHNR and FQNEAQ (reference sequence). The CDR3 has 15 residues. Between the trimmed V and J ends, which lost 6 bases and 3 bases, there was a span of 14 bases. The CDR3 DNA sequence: TGTGCCAGCAGACCTACAGGGTCGGACACCGGGGAGCTGTTTTTT. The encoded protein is CASRPTGSDTGELFF.

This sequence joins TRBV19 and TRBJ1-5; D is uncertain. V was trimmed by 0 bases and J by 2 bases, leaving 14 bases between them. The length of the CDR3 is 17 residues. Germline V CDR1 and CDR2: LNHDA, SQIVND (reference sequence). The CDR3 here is CASSIDGQTFGNQPQHF. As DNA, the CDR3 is TGTGCCAGTAGTATAGATGGGCAGACCTTTGGCAATCAGCCCCAGCATTTT.

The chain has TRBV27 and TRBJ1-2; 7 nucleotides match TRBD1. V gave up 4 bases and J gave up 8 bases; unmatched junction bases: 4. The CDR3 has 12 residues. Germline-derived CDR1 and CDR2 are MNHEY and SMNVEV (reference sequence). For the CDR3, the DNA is TGTGCCAGCAGTTGGCAGGGGGTCGGCTACACCTTC. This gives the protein CASSWQGVGYTF.

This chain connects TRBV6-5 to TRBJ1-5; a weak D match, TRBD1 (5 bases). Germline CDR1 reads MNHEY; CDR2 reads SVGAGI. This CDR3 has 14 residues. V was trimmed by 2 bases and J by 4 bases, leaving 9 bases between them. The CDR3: CASSYGRENQPQHF. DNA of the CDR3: TGTGCCAGCAGTTACGGCAGGGAAAATCAGCCCCAGCATTTT.

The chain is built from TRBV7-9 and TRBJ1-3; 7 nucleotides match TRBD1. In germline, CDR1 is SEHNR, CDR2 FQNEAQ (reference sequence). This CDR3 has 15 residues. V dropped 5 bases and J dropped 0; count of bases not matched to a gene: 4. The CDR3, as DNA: TGTGCCAGCAGCCTAGACAGGGCCTCTGGAAACACCATATATTTT. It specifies CASSLDRASGNTIYF.

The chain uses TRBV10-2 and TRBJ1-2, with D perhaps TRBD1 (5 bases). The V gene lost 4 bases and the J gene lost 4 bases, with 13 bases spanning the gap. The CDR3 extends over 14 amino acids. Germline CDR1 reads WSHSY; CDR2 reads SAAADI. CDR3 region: CASSAQGPLYGYTF. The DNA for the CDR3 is TGCGCCAGCAGTGCGCAGGGCCCCCTCTATGGCTACACCTTC.

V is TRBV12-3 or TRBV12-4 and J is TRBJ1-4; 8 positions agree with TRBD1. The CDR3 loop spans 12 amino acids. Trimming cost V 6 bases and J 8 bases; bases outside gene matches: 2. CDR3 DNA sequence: TGTGCCAGCAGACGACAGGGGGAAAAACTGTTTTTT. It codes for CASRRQGEKLFF.

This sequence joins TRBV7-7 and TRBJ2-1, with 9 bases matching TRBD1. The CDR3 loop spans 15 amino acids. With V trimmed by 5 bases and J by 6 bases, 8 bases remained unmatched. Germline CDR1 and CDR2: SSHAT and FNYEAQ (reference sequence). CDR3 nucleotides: TGTGCCAGCAGCCCTGACAGGGGGACGGGCAATGAGCAGTTCTTC. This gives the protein CASSPDRGTGNEQFF.

The CDR3 is CATSDSGAGHEKLFF. In nucleotides, the CDR3 is TGTGCCACCAGTGATTCCGGTGCGGGGCATGAAAAACTGTTTTTT. The chain carries TRBV24-1 and TRBJ1-4; the D gene is possibly TRBD1 (5 bases). The CDR3 contains 15 residues. Between the trimmed V and J ends, which lost 2 bases and 6 bases, there was a span of 12 bases. Germline loops: CDR1 KGHDR, CDR2 SFDVKD.

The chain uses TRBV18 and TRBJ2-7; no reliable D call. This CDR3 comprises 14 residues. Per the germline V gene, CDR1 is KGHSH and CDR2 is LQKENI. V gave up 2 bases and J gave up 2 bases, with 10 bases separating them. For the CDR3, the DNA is TGTGCCAGCTCACCATTGGGTGAAACCTACGAGCAGTACTTC. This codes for CASSPLGETYEQYF.

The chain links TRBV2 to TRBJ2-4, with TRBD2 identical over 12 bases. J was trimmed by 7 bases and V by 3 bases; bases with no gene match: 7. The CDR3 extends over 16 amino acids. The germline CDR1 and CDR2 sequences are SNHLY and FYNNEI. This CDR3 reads CASSDASGGGLNIQYF. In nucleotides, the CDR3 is TGTGCCAGCAGTGATGCTAGCGGGGGGGGATTGAACATTCAGTACTTC.

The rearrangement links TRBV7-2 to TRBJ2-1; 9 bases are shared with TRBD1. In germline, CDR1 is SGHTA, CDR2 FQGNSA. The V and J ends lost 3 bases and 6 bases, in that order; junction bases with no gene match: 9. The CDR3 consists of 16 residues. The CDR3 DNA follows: TGTGCCAGCAGCTTGGGACAGGGAAGCCCTTCCAATGAGCAGTTCTTC. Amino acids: CASSLGQGSPSNEQFF.

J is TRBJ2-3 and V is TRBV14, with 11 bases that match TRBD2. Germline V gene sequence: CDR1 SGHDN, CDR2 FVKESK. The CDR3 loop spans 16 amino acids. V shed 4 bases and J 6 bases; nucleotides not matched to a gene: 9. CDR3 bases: TGTGCCAGCAGCCGATTAGCGGGGGGGCCATCGGATACGCAGTATTTT. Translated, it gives CASSRLAGGPSDTQYF.

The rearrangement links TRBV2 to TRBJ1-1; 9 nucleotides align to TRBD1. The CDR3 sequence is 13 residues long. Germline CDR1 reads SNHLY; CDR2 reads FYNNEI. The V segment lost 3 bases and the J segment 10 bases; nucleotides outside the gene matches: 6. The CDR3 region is CASSEGQGSAAFF. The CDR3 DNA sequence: TGTGCCAGCAGTGAGGGACAGGGCTCTGCAGCTTTCTTT.

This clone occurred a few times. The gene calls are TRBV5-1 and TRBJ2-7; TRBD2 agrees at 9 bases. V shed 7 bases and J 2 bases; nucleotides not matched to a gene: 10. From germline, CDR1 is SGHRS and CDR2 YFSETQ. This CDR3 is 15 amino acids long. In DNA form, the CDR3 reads TGCGCCAGCCAACCCCTAGCGGGGCGAACCTACGAGCAGTACTTC. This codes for CASQPLAGRTYEQYF.

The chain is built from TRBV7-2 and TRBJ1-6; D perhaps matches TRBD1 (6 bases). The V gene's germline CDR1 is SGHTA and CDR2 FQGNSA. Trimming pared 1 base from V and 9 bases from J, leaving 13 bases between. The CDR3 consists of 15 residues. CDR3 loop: CASSLVWTAPSPLHF. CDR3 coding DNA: TGTGCCAGCAGCTTAGTGTGGACAGCTCCTTCACCCCTCCACTTT.

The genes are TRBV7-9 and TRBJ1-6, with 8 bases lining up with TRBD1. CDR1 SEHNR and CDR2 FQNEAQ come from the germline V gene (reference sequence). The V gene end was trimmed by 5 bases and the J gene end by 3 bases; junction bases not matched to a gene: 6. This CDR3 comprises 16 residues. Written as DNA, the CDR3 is TGTGCCAGCAGCCCCTCCGGACAGGGCTATAATTCACCCCTCCACTTT. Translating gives CASSPSGQGYNSPLHF.

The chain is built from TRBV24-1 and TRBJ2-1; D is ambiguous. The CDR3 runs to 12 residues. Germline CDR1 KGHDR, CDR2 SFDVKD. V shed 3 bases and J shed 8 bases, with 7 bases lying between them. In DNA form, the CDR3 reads TGTGCCACCAGTGATAATAGGGATGAGCAGTTCTTC. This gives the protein CATSDNRDEQFF.

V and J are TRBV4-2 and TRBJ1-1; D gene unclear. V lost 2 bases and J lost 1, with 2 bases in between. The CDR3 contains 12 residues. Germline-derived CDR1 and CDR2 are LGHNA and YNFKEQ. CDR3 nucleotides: TGTGCCAGCAGCCAACCGAACACTGAAGCTTTCTTT. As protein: CASSQPNTEAFF.

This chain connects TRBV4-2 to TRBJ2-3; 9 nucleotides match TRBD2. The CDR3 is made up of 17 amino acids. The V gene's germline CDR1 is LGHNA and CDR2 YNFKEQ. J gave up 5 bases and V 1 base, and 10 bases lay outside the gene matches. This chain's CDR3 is CASSQALGSGGIDTQYF. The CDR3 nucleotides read TGTGCCAGCAGCCAAGCTCTTGGTAGCGGGGGAATAGATACGCAGTATTTT.

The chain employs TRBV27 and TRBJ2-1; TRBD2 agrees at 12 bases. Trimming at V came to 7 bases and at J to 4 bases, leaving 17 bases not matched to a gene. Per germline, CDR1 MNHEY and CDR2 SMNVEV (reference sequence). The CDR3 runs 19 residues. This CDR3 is CASTNKRTSGDLDYNEQFF. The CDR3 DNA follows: TGTGCCAGCACCAATAAACGGACTAGCGGGGATCTAGATTACAATGAGCAGTTCTTC.